Below, 16 T cell receptor gamma chains from the same sample are listed, as sequenced in a study of gamma delta lymphoproliferative disorders and STAT genes. The receptor sequences were amplified from genomic DNA of peripheral blood mononuclear cells. TCRdb called clones from the multiplex PCR reads again using CATT. This repertoire shows 5,100 or so gamma-chain clones, more than 7% found once; its top ten account for around 3.2%. Input material: blood. These receptors were obtained from a human donor in good health.

This clone is judged large. The limits of the CDR3 on the DNA are not certain, so only TCRdb's listed CDR3 is given. Additional DNA sequences in this sample encode the identical CDR3. No call exists for the J gene, whereas the V gene is TRGV11. TRGV11 is flagged as an ORF with uncertain function. The CDR3 comprises 17 residues, both ends counted. CDR3 protein: CTTVPAGLGRNYYKKLF.

By its share, this clone is medium-sized. V and J are TRGV5 and TRGJ1 or TRGJ2. TCRdb records no J gene; here it was assigned by comparing the DNA to germline. Germline-derived CDR1 and CDR2 are VINAFY and YDVSNSKD. This CDR3 is 12 amino acids long. The trim removed 3 bases at V and 9 bases at J, leaving 8 bases unmatched. The CDR3 here is CATWDSLCKKLF. Here the CDR3 DNA reads TGTGCCACCTGGGACTCATTATGTAAGAAACTCTTT.

This clone was seen many times. For the V gene the call is TRGV4; the J gene has no call. This CDR3 has 10 amino acids. Germline values: CDR1 EGSTGY, CDR2 YDSYTSSV. CDR3 region: CATWDGRELF. The CDR3 nucleotides read TGTGCCACCTGGGATGGAAGGGAACTCTTT.

The chain uses TRGV3 and TRGJ1 or TRGJ2. TCRdb leaves out the J gene; it was filled in here by matching the DNA to germline. The ends lost 6 bases at V and 6 bases at J; junction bases unmatched: 14. Germline V gene lookup returns CDR1 VTNTFY and CDR2 YDVSTARD (reference sequence). The CDR3 has 14 amino acids. The CDR3 DNA sequence: TGTGCCACCTGGATAAAACATCTAACTTATAAGAAACTCTTT. It encodes CATWIKHLTYKKLF.

This clone is labeled as medium-sized (0.01 to 0.1%). Other DNA sequences in this sample translate to the same CDR3. The chain is built from TRGV4 and TRGJ1 or TRGJ2. TCRdb offers no J gene call, so here the DNA was matched to germline to obtain one. The CDR3 is 12 amino acids. Looked up from germline, CDR1 is EGSTGY and CDR2 is YDSYTSSV. V shed 1 base, J shed 6 bases, and the junction held 3 bases outside the gene matches. CDR3 in amino acids: CATWDGGYKKLF. In DNA form, the CDR3 reads TGTGCCACCTGGGATGGCGGTTATAAGAAACTCTTT.

This clone was found a few times. J is TRGJP2 and V is TRGV2. No J segment appears in TCRdb, so it was assigned here by matching the sequence to germline. Germline CDR1 EGSNGY, CDR2 YDSYNSKV. The CDR3 spans 11 residues. The junction had 1 base not matched to a gene; V was cut back by 10 bases and J by 2 bases. The CDR3 DNA reads TGTGCCACGAGTAGTGATTGGATCAAGACGTTT. Amino acid sequence: CATSSDWIKTF.

About this clone: TCRdb pairs this DNA with a much larger clone's protein that differs at residue 6, likely a read error; the protein shown was translated from the DNA. The chain recombines TRGV8 with TRGJ1 or TRGJ2. The J gene, left out of TCRdb, was set here by checking the DNA against germline. V was pared by 3 bases and J by 5 bases, with 4 bases of the junction left unmatched. Germline CDR1 VENAVY, CDR2 YDSYNSRV. The CDR3 spans 12 residues. The CDR3 DNA follows: TGTGCCACCTGGGATCCGGATTATAAGAAACTCTTT. Protein sequence: CATWDPDYKKLF.

This clone was seen ten or more times. The J gene is TRGJ1 or TRGJ2, the V gene TRGV8. As TCRdb names no J gene, one was assigned here on the basis of a DNA match to germline. The CDR3 consists of 10 residues. V was clipped by 2 bases and J by 8 bases; unmatched bases: 0. Germline CDR1 is VENAVY and CDR2 is YDSYNSRV. CDR3 protein: CATWDNKKLF. CDR3 DNA sequence: TGTGCCACCTGGGATAATAAGAAACTCTTT.

This clone is medium-sized. The chain recombines TRGV10 with TRGJ1 or TRGJ2. TCRdb is silent on the J gene; assignment here came from matching the DNA to germline. TRGV10 is placed among ORFs of uncertain function. The CDR3 is 12 amino acids. V gave up 14 bases and J gave up 7 bases; unmatched junction bases: 15. CDR3 in DNA: TGTGCTTCCCTCATAATAGGGTATAAGAAACTCTTT. Translation gives CASLIIGYKKLF.

This clone counts as medium-sized. The V gene is TRGV10, the J gene TRGJ1 or TRGJ2. TCRdb carries no J gene annotation; the J gene was assigned here by matching the DNA with germline. TRGV10 is assigned to the ORF class and has an uncertain function. The J segment lost 1 base and the V segment lost 8 bases, leaving 9 bases of the junction unmatched. The CDR3 extends over 14 amino acids. The CDR3 loop reads CAAWDPDNYYKKLF. CDR3 sequence (DNA): TGTGCTGCGTGGGATCCCGATAATTATTATAAGAAACTCTTT.

By frequency in the sample, this clone is medium-sized. This sequence joins TRGV10 and TRGJ1 or TRGJ2. No J segment appears in TCRdb, so it was assigned here by matching the sequence to germline. TRGV10 is noted as an ORF with a role that remains uncertain. The CDR3 is 12 residues long. V was clipped by 11 bases and J by 5 bases; unmatched bases: 10. CDR3 nucleotide sequence: TGTGCTGCGCGAACCCTGAATTATAAGAAACTCTTT. Encoded protein: CAARTLNYKKLF.

This clone counts as medium-sized. J is TRGJ1 or TRGJ2 and V is TRGV3. Here the J gene came from matching the DNA to germline, since TCRdb omits it. The CDR3 consists of 12 residues. Germline lookup yields CDR1 VTNTFY and CDR2 YDVSTARD (reference sequence). The trim removed 4 bases at V and 0 bases at J, leaving 0 bases unmatched. CDR3 amino acids: CATWENYYKKLF. CDR3 nucleotide sequence: TGTGCCACCTGGGAGAATTATTATAAGAAACTCTTT.

In its sample, this clone was seen many times. Other DNA sequences in this specimen translate into the identical CDR3. J is TRGJ1 or TRGJ2 and V is TRGV8. The J gene is not listed in TCRdb, so it was assigned here from a DNA match to germline. Germline CDR1 VENAVY, CDR2 YDSYNSRV. The CDR3 covers 12 residues. The V gene end was trimmed by 5 bases and the J gene end by 2 bases; junction bases not matched to a gene: 3. As DNA, the CDR3 is TGTGCCACCTGGGCTGATTATTATAAGAAACTCTTT. It encodes CATWADYYKKLF.

This clone has at least ten counts. The chain uses TRGV9 and TRGJ1 or TRGJ2. Here the J gene came from matching the DNA to germline, since TCRdb omits it. CDR3 size: 13 residues. With V trimmed by 4 bases and J by 7 bases, 10 bases remained unmatched. Germline V gives CDR1 GITISATS, CDR2 ISYDGTV (reference sequence). The CDR3 DNA is TGTGCCTTGTGGGACCCTGGACCCTATAAGAAACTCTTT. It yields the protein CALWDPGPYKKLF.

In its sample, this clone is medium-sized (0.01 to 0.1%). At the DNA level, this CDR3 is encoded by other sequences in the same sample as well. The chain recombines TRGV3 with TRGJ1 or TRGJ2. No J segment appears in TCRdb, so it was assigned here by matching the sequence to germline. Germline values: CDR1 VTNTFY, CDR2 YDVSTARD (reference sequence). This CDR3 region has 13 residues. The ends lost 3 bases at V and 3 bases at J; junction bases unmatched: 5. CDR3 bases: TGTGCCACCTGGGACGGAATTTATTATAAGAAACTCTTT. It encodes CATWDGIYYKKLF.

This clone is judged medium-sized. The genes are TRGV10 and TRGJ1 or TRGJ2. The J gene, missing from TCRdb, was assigned here through DNA to germline matching. TRGV10 is an ORF; its function is uncertain. The CDR3 loop spans 13 amino acids. Losses at the gene ends were 8 bases for V and 6 bases for J; bases not matched to a gene: 11. For the CDR3, the DNA is TGTGCTGCGTGGCCCGAACAAAGTTATAAGAAACTCTTT. Protein: CAAWPEQSYKKLF.